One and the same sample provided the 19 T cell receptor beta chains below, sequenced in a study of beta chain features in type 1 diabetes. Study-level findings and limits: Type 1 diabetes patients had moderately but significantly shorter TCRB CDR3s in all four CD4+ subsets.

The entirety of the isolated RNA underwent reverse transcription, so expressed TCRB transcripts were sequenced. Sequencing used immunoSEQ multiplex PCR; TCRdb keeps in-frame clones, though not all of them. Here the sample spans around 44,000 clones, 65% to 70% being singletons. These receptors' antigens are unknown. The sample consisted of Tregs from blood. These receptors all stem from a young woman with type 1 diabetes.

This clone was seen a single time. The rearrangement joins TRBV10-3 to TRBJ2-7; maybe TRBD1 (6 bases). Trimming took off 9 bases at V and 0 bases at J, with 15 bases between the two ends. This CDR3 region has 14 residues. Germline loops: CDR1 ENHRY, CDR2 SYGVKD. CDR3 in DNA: TGTGCCATGAACACAGGGCCTAGCTCCTACGAGCAGTACTTC. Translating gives CAMNTGPSSYEQYF.

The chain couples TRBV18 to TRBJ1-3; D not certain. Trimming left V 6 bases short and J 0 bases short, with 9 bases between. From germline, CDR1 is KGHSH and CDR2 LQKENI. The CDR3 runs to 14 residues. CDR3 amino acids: CASSPQNSGNTIYF. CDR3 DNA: TGTGCCAGCTCCCCGCAGAACTCTGGAAACACCATATATTTT.

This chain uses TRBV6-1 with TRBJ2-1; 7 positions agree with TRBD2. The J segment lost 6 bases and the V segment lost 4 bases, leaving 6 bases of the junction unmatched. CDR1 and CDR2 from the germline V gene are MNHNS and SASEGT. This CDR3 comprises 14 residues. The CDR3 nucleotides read TGTGCCAGCAGTGGTTCCAGGGAGGGCAATGAGCAGTTCTTC. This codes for CASSGSREGNEQFF.

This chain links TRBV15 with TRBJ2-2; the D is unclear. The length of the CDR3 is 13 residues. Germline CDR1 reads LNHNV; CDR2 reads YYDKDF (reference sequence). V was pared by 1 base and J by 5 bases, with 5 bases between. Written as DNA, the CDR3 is TGTGCCACCAGCAGAGGGCGGACCGGGGAGCTGTTTTTT. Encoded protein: CATSRGRTGELFF.

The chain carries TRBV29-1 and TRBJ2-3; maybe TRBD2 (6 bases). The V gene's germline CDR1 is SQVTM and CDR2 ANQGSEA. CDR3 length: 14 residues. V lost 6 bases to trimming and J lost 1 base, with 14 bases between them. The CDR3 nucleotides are TGCAGCGTATCCCCGGGACTTCGCACAGATACGCAGTATTTT. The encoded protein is CSVSPGLRTDTQYF.

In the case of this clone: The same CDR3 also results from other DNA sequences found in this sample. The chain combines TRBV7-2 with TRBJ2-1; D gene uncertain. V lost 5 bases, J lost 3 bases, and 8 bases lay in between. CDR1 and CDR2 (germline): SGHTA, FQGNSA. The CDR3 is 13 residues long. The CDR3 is CASSPRSYNEQFF. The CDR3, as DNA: TGTGCCAGCAGCCCCCGGAGCTACAATGAGCAGTTCTTC. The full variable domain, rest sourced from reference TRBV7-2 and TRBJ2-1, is GAGVSQSPSNKVTEKGKDVELRCDPISGHTALYWYRQSLGQGLEFLIYFQGNSAPDKSGLPSDRFSAERTGGSVSTLTIQRTQQEDSAVYLCASSPRSYNEQFFGPGTRLTVL.

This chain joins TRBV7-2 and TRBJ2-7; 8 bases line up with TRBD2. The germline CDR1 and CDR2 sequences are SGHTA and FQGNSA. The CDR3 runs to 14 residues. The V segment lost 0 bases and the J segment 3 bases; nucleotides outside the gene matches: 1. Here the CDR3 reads CASSLAGGGYEQYF. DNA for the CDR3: TGTGCCAGCAGCTTAGCCGGGGGGGGCTACGAGCAGTACTTC.

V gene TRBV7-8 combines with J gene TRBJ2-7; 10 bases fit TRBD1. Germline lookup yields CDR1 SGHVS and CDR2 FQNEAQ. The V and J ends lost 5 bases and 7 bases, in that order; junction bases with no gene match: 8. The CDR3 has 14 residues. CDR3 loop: CASSGRQGAQEQYF. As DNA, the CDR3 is TGTGCCAGCAGCGGAAGACAGGGGGCGCAAGAGCAGTACTTC. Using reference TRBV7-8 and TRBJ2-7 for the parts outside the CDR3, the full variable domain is GAGVSQSPRYKVAKRGQDVALRCDPISGHVSLFWYQQALGQGPEFLTYFQNEAQLDKSGLPSDRFFAERPEGSVSTLKIQRTQQEDSAVYLCASSGRQGAQEQYFGPGTRLTVT.

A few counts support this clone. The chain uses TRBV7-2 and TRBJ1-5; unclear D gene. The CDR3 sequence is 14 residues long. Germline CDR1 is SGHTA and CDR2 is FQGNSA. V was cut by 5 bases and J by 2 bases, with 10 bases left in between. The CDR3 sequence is CASSVEAGNQPQHF. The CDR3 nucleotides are TGTGCCAGCAGCGTGGAGGCGGGCAATCAGCCCCAGCATTTT.

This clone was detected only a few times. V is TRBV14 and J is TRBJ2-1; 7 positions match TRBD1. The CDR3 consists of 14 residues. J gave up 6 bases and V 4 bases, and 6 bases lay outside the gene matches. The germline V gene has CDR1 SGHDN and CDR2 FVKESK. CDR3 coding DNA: TGTGCCAGCAGCCTAGGGGGACAGACCAATGAGCAGTTCTTC. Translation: CASSLGGQTNEQFF.

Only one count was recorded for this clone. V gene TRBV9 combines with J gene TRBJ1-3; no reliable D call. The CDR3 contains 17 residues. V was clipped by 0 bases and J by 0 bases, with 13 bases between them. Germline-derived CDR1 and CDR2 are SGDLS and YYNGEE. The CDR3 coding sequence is TGTGCCAGCAGCGTAGCTGGAGGTTCCGTCTCTGGAAACACCATATATTTT. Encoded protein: CASSVAGGSVSGNTIYF.

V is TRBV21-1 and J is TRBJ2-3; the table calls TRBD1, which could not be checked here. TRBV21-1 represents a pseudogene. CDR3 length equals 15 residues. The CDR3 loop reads CASSSPGQNTDTQYF. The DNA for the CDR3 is TGTGCCAGCAGCTCCCCGGGACAGAACACAGATACGCAGTATTTT.

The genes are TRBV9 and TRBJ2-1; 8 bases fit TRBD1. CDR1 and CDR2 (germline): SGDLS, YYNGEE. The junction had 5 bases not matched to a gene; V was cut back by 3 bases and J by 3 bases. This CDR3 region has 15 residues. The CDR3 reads CASSGGQGHYNEQFF. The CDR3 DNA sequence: TGTGCCAGCAGCGGAGGACAGGGCCACTACAATGAGCAGTTCTTC. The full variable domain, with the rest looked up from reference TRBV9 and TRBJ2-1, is DSGVTQTPKHLITATGQRVTLRCSPRSGDLSVYWYQQSLDQGLQFLIQYYNGEERAKGNILERFSAQQFPDLHSELNLSSLELGDSALYFCASSGGQGHYNEQFFGPGTRLTVL.

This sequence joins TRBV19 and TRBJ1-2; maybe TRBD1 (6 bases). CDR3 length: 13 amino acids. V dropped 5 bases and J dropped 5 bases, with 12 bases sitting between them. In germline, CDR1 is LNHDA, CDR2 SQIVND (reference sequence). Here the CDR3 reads CASSPGTRYGYTF. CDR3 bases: TGTGCCAGTAGTCCCGGGACAAGATATGGCTACACCTTC. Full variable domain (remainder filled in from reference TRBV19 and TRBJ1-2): DGGITQSPKYLFRKEGQNVTLSCEQNLNHDAMYWYRQDPGQGLRLIYYSQIVNDFQKGDIAEGYSVSREKKESFPLTVTSAQKNPTAFYLCASSPGTRYGYTFGSGTRLTVV.

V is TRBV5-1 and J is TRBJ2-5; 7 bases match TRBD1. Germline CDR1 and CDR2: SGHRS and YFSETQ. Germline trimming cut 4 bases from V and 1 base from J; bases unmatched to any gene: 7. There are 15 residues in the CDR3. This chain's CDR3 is CASSIGTAIQETQYF. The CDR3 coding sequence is TGCGCCAGCAGCATAGGGACAGCAATCCAAGAGACCCAGTACTTC.

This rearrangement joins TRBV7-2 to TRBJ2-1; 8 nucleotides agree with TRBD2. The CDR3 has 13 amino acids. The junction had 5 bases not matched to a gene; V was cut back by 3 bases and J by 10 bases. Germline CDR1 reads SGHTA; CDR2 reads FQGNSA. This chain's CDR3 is CASSFLSGAEQFF. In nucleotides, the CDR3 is TGTGCCAGCAGCTTCCTTAGCGGGGCCGAGCAGTTCTTC.

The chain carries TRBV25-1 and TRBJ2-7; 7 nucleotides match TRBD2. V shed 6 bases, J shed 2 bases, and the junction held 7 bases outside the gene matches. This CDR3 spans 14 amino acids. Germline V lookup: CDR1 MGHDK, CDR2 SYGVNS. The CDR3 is CASRSMGGTYEQYF. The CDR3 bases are TGTGCCAGCAGATCCATGGGGGGGACCTACGAGCAGTACTTC.

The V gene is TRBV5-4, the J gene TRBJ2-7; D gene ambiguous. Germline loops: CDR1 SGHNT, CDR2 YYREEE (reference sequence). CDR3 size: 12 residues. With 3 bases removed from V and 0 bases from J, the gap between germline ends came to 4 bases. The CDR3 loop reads CASSYLSYEQYF. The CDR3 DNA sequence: TGTGCCAGCAGCTATCTCTCCTACGAGCAGTACTTC.

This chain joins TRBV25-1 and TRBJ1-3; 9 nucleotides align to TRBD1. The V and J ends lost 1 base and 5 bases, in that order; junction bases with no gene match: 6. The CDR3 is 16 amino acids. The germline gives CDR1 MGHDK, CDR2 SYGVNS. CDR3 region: CASSEFGTGWRNTIYF. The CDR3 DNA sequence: TGTGCCAGCAGTGAATTCGGGACAGGGTGGCGAAACACCATATATTTT. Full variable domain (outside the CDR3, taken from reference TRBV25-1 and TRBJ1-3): EADIYQTPRYLVIGTGKKITLECSQTMGHDKMYWYQQDPGMELHLIHYSYGVNSTEKGDLSSESTVSRIRTEHFPLTLESARPSHTSQYLCASSEFGTGWRNTIYFGEGSWLTVV.